A selection of T cell receptor beta chains follows, all from one sample in a study of CD8 T cells in Susac syndrome. TCRdb processed the immunoSEQ multiplex PCR reads anew with MiXCR; each CDR3 protein has one entry. The data hold some 190,000 distinct CDR3 sequences, with about 95% observed a single time. Input material: CD4+ T cells from PBMCs. Receptor source: a human donor in good health. CDR3s include the opening cysteine and the closing phenylalanine or tryptophan. A D gene is named only where the DNA matches it firmly. The size entry is marked missing in some rows and otherwise reads once, few, many or a size class.

size,V,J,length,D,CDR3,DNA
NA,TRBV29-1,TRBJ1-2,12,TRBD1,CSVKGQGDGYTF,TGCAGCGTCAAGGGACAGGGAGATGGCTACACCTTC
NA,TRBV20-1,TRBJ2-3,16,TRBD2,CSAPSRLAGFTDTQYF,TGCAGTGCCCCTTCTCGACTAGCGGGGTTCACAGATACGCAGTATTTT
NA,TRBV6-2/TRBV6-3,TRBJ2-7,15,TRBD1,CASTNRGQGSYEQYF,TGTGCCAGCACCAACAGGGGACAGGGATCCTACGAGCAGTACTTC
NA,TRBV20-1,TRBJ2-1,13,NA,CSARDRERDKQFF,TGCAGTGCTAGAGATCGGGAGAGGGATAAGCAGTTCTTC
NA,TRBV2,TRBJ2-3,14,NA,CASRGLGAADTQYF,TGTGCCAGCAGAGGTCTCGGAGCGGCAGATACGCAGTATTTT
NA,TRBV20-1,TRBJ1-5,12,NA,CSARDMTKPQHF,TGCAGTGCTAGAGATATGACCAAGCCCCAGCATTTT
once,TRBV4-3,TRBJ2-7,15,TRBD2,CASSQQLAGAYEQYF,TGCGCCAGCAGCCAACAACTAGCGGGAGCCTACGAGCAGTACTTC
NA,TRBV29-1,TRBJ1-1,13,NA,CSVNSRGSTEAFF,TGCAGCGTCAATTCCCGCGGCTCCACTGAAGCTTTCTTT
NA,TRBV30,TRBJ2-3,13,NA,CACAGDSTDTQYF,TGTGCCTGCGCTGGCGACAGCACAGATACGCAGTATTTT
NA,TRBV7-2,TRBJ2-7,17,NA,CASSLAQGASYSYEQYF,TGTGCCAGCAGCTTAGCGCAAGGGGCGTCTTACTCCTACGAGCAGTACTTC
NA,TRBV29-1,TRBJ1-2,9,NA,CSVGSGYTF,TGCAGCGTTGGGAGTGGCTACACCTTC
NA,TRBV30,TRBJ2-7,12,NA,CAWSVSVYEQYF,TGTGCCTGGAGTGTATCTGTCTACGAGCAGTACTTC
once,TRBV29-1,TRBJ2-7,14,NA,CSVVLGARSYEQYF,TGCAGCGTTGTCTTGGGGGCGCGGTCCTACGAGCAGTACTTC
NA,TRBV19,TRBJ2-1,13,TRBD1,CASKDDRGNEQFF,TGTGCCAGTAAGGACGACAGGGGCAATGAGCAGTTCTTC
NA,TRBV4-3,TRBJ2-5,16,NA,CASSQDIGRMGETQYF,TGCGCCAGCAGCCAAGATATAGGCCGAATGGGAGAGACCCAGTACTTC
NA,TRBV20-1,TRBJ1-5,12,NA,CSASTPSEPQHF,TGCAGTGCTAGTACCCCCTCGGAGCCCCAGCATTTT
NA,TRBV4-2,TRBJ2-7,12,NA,CASSQDSHEQYF,TGTGCCAGCAGCCAAGATAGCCACGAGCAGTACTTC
NA,TRBV30,TRBJ2-1,13,TRBD1,CAWTGGFYNEQFF,TGTGCCTGGACAGGGGGCTTCTACAATGAGCAGTTCTTC